The rows below give T cell receptor beta chains drawn from one sample of a study of cytomegalovirus exposure and HLA in healthy donors. The method was immunoSEQ multiplex PCR; TCRdb's version includes in-frame clones alone and lacks a portion of them. Of 300,000 to 350,000 clones listed, roughly 90% are singletons. Specimen: PBMCs. The receptor source for this set is a young man in good health and CMV-seronegative. The CDR3 runs from the conserved cysteine through the conserved F or W. Each record gives: V gene, D gene, clone size, J gene, CDR3 protein, CDR3 DNA. The D gene is left open where the match is weak. Not every row has a clone size; where given, it reads once, few, many or a size class.

V: TRBV9
D: .
size: .
J: TRBJ1-2
CDR3: CASTKGLINYGYTF
DNA: TGTGCCAGCACCAAAGGACTGATTAACTATGGCTACACCTTC

V: TRBV5-1
D: TRBD2
size: .
J: TRBJ2-2
CDR3: CASSLDVGRANTGELFF
DNA: TGCGCCAGCAGCTTGGATGTAGGGAGGGCTAACACCGGGGAGCTGTTTTTT

V: TRBV7-9
D: .
size: .
J: TRBJ1-2
CDR3: CASSLVGGESYGYTF
DNA: TGTGCCAGCAGCTTAGTTGGGGGGGAGAGCTATGGCTACACCTTC

V: TRBV5-1
D: TRBD2
size: .
J: TRBJ2-3
CDR3: CASSFGTSHTDTQYF
DNA: TGCGCCAGCAGCTTCGGGACTAGTCACACAGATACGCAGTATTTT

V: TRBV21-1
D: .
size: once
J: TRBJ1-1
CDR3: CASSKVEPDTEAFF
DNA: TGTGCCAGCAGCAAAGTAGAGCCGGACACTGAAGCTTTCTTT

V: TRBV27
D: .
size: .
J: TRBJ1-2
CDR3: CASSLFPGGPFYGYTF
DNA: TGTGCCAGCAGTTTATTTCCGGGGGGCCCCTTTTATGGCTACACCTTC

V: TRBV27
D: .
size: .
J: TRBJ1-2
CDR3: CASSLFGRQNYGYTF
DNA: TGTGCCAGCAGTCTCTTTGGGCGCCAAAACTATGGCTACACCTTC

V: TRBV29-1
D: TRBD1
size: .
J: TRBJ2-4
CDR3: CSVQPTGSKNIQYF
DNA: TGCAGCGTTCAGCCGACAGGGTCCAAAAACATTCAGTACTTC

V: TRBV27
D: .
size: .
J: TRBJ2-1
CDR3: CASSLRQDYNEQFF
DNA: TGTGCCAGCAGTTTACGACAGGACTACAATGAGCAGTTCTTC

V: TRBV6-1
D: .
size: .
J: TRBJ1-2
CDR3: CASSEGLTGLTANYGYTF
DNA: TGTGCCAGCAGCGAAGGGTTAACAGGGTTAACAGCTAACTATGGCTACACCTTC

V: TRBV6-5
D: .
size: .
J: TRBJ2-1
CDR3: CASSRGALSYNEQFF
DNA: TGTGCCAGCAGCCGCGGGGCTCTCTCCTACAATGAGCAGTTCTTC

V: TRBV18
D: TRBD2
size: .
J: TRBJ2-1
CDR3: CASSPALAGVLNEQFF
DNA: TGTGCCAGCTCACCAGCTCTAGCGGGGGTTCTCAATGAGCAGTTCTTC

V: TRBV29-1
D: .
size: .
J: TRBJ2-6
CDR3: CSVDTGILSGANVLTF
DNA: TGCAGCGTTGATACAGGGATTCTGTCTGGGGCCAACGTCCTGACTTTC

V: TRBV30
D: .
size: .
J: TRBJ2-6
CDR3: CAWSKSSGANVLTF
DNA: TGTGCCTGGAGCAAGAGCTCTGGGGCCAACGTCCTGACTTTC

V: TRBV11-2
D: .
size: .
J: TRBJ1-2
CDR3: CASSLAGGGGYTF
DNA: TGTGCCAGCAGCTTAGCTGGGGGGGGAGGCTACACCTTC

V: TRBV14
D: TRBD1
size: .
J: TRBJ2-1
CDR3: CASSSDRGLYNEQFF
DNA: TGTGCCAGCAGCTCCGACAGGGGGCTGTACAATGAGCAGTTCTTC

V: TRBV19
D: TRBD1
size: .
J: TRBJ1-2
CDR3: CASGDRGRYYGYTF
DNA: TGTGCCAGTGGGGACAGGGGGCGCTACTATGGCTACACCTTC

V: TRBV6-1
D: .
size: few
J: TRBJ1-6
CDR3: CASSVRDSYSPLHF
DNA: TGTGCCAGCAGTGTCCGGGACTCATATTCACCCCTCCACTTT

V: TRBV5-1
D: .
size: .
J: TRBJ1-4
CDR3: CASTEWGEKLFF
DNA: TGCGCCAGCACCGAGTGGGGCGAAAAACTGTTTTTT

V: TRBV6-1
D: .
size: .
J: TRBJ1-1
CDR3: CASIESGNTEAFF
DNA: TGTGCCAGCATTGAGTCCGGGAACACTGAAGCTTTCTTT

V: TRBV6-5
D: .
size: .
J: TRBJ1-1
CDR3: CASSSLTGYTEAFF
DNA: TGTGCCAGCAGTTCCCTAACAGGGTATACTGAAGCTTTCTTT

V: TRBV2
D: TRBD1
size: .
J: TRBJ1-2
CDR3: CASRQGYGYTF
DNA: TGTGCCAGTAGACAGGGGTATGGCTACACCTTC

V: TRBV6-4
D: .
size: .
J: TRBJ2-2
CDR3: CASSEDQQGSGELFF
DNA: TGTGCCAGCAGCGAAGACCAGCAGGGGTCCGGGGAGCTGTTTTTT

V: TRBV6-5
D: TRBD1
size: .
J: TRBJ1-2
CDR3: CASSWGQINYGYTF
DNA: TGTGCCAGCAGCTGGGGACAGATAAACTATGGCTACACCTTC

V: TRBV6-5
D: .
size: .
J: TRBJ1-3
CDR3: CASSYSGSHSGNTIYF
DNA: TGTGCCAGCAGTTACTCTGGGAGTCACTCTGGAAACACCATATATTTT

V: TRBV7-8
D: .
size: .
J: TRBJ2-2
CDR3: CASSLGKRNTGELFF
DNA: TGTGCCAGCAGCTTAGGAAAGAGGAACACCGGGGAGCTGTTTTTT

V: TRBV29-1
D: .
size: .
J: TRBJ1-2
CDR3: CSVDPPAGKNGYTF
DNA: TGCAGCGTTGACCCCCCGGCAGGGAAGAATGGCTACACCTTC

V: TRBV19
D: TRBD1
size: .
J: TRBJ1-1
CDR3: CASSMGTGGASEAFF
DNA: TGTGCCAGTAGTATGGGGACAGGGGGCGCAAGTGAAGCTTTCTTT

V: TRBV5-1
D: TRBD2
size: .
J: TRBJ2-1
CDR3: CASSLGLGGSYNEQFF
DNA: TGCGCCAGCAGCTTGGGGCTGGGGGGGTCCTACAATGAGCAGTTCTTC

V: TRBV7-9
D: TRBD1
size: .
J: TRBJ1-3
CDR3: CASGQGARAGNTIYF
DNA: TGTGCCAGCGGGCAGGGGGCGAGGGCTGGAAACACCATATATTTT

V: TRBV27
D: TRBD1
size: once
J: TRBJ1-3
CDR3: CASSLSTGGSGNTIYF
DNA: TGTGCCAGCAGTTTATCCACAGGGGGGTCTGGAAACACCATATATTTT

V: TRBV29-1
D: TRBD1
size: .
J: TRBJ2-7
CDR3: CSVATGGTSYEQYF
DNA: TGCAGCGTCGCGACAGGGGGAACCTCCTACGAGCAGTACTTC

V: TRBV27
D: TRBD1
size: .
J: TRBJ1-4
CDR3: CASSSTGKKLFF
DNA: TGTGCCAGCAGTTCGACAGGGAAAAAACTGTTTTTT

V: TRBV7-9
D: .
size: .
J: TRBJ2-1
CDR3: CASRVSGNEQFF
DNA: TGTGCCAGCAGGGTGAGCGGAAATGAGCAGTTCTTC

V: TRBV7-9
D: TRBD1
size: .
J: TRBJ1-1
CDR3: CASSAGQGANTEAFF
DNA: TGTGCCAGCAGCGCTGGTCAGGGGGCGAACACTGAAGCTTTCTTT

V: TRBV14
D: .
size: .
J: TRBJ2-5
CDR3: CASSQDPRGETQYF
DNA: TGTGCCAGCAGCCAAGATCCCAGGGGAGAGACCCAGTACTTC

V: TRBV18
D: TRBD1
size: .
J: TRBJ2-7
CDR3: CASSTGQGNEQYF
DNA: TGTGCCAGCTCAACCGGACAGGGGAACGAGCAGTACTTC

V: TRBV19
D: .
size: .
J: TRBJ2-1
CDR3: CASSISGGTYNEQFF
DNA: TGTGCCAGTAGTATCTCTGGCGGAACTTACAATGAGCAGTTCTTC

V: TRBV13
D: TRBD2
size: .
J: TRBJ2-3
CDR3: CASSAGAGGSFSTDTQYF
DNA: TGTGCCAGCAGCGCTGGAGCGGGGGGGAGCTTTAGCACAGATACGCAGTATTTT

V: TRBV5-6
D: TRBD1
size: once
J: TRBJ1-3
CDR3: CASSWTGLSGNTIYF
DNA: TGTGCCAGCAGCTGGACAGGGCTCTCTGGAAACACCATATATTTT

V: TRBV4-3
D: .
size: .
J: TRBJ1-2
CDR3: CASSQGGLEAYGYTF
DNA: TGCGCCAGCAGCCAAGGAGGCCTCGAGGCTTATGGCTACACCTTC

V: TRBV6-1
D: .
size: .
J: TRBJ1-2
CDR3: CASTVPYGYTF
DNA: TGTGCTTCGACAGTGCCCTATGGCTACACCTTC